The T cell receptor (beta chain) described here comes from a study of molecular identifiers for immune sequencing clone quantification. Study-wide context: Five portions were made in replicates from RNA of approximately 22,000 or 94,000 naive CD8 cells, and four underwent sequencing. General study findings and limits: Effector cells had over 98% of their molecules in clones above 20 RNA copies, while naive cells had under 1%.

Worth noting for this clonotype: Its antigen remains unknown.

Naive CD8 T cells were sorted as CD8+CD4-CCR7+CD45RA+. The CDR3 is 13 residues long. With 1 base removed from V and 2 bases from J, the gap between germline ends came to 7 bases. Germline V gene data show CDR1 as DFQATT and CDR2 as SNEGSKA (reference sequence). The authors built bulk TCR libraries by previously described methods with listed TCR primers. MiXCR, applied by TCRdb to the PCR reads, yields one record per CDR3 protein. This sample carries roughly 320,000 distinct CDR3 sequences, about a fifth of them seen once, and the ten largest clones take approximately 0.8%. Sequenced material: naive CD8+ T cells from blood, with Jurkat cell RNA spiked in. Sample subset: FACS-sorted CD8+CD4-CCR7+CD45RA+ naive T cells. The clonotype comes from a human donor in good health. Some libraries in this study had Jurkat cell RNA spiked in. The rearrangement links TRBV20-1 to TRBJ2-3; the D is unclear. The CDR3 bases are TGCAGTGCTAGAGGTGACACCACAGATACGCAGTATTTT. It specifies CSARGDTTDTQYF.